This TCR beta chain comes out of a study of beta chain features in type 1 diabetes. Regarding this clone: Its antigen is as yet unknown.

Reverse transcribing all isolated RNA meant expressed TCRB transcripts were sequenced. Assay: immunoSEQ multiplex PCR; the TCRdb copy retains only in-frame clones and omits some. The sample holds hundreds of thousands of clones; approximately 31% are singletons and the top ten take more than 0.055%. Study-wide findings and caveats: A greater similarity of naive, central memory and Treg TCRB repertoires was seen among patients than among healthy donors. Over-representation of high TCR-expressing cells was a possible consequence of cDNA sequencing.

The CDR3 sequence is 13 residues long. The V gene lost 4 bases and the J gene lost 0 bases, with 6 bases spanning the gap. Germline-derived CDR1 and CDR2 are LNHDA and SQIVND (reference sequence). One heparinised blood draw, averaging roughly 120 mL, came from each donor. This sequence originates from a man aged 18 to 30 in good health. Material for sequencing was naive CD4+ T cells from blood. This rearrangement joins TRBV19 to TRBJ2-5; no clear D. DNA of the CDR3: TGTGCCAGTAGTAACGGAAACCAAGAGACCCAGTACTTC. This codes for CASSNGNQETQYF.